These 30 T cell receptor beta chains originate from one sample sequenced in a study of blood T cell repertoires in COVID-19. Profiled with immunoSEQ multiplex PCR; TCRdb holds only in-frame clones, not every one. This table has some 150,000 clones, roughly 80% appearing once. Sequencing was performed on peripheral blood. These receptors all come from a man in his fifties or sixties with active or convalescent COVID-19.

The chain uses TRBV18 and TRBJ2-2; TRBD2 agrees at 8 bases. V dropped 6 bases and J dropped 4; count of bases not matched to a gene: 7. This CDR3 comprises 15 residues. Germline CDR1 is KGHSH and CDR2 is LQKENI. DNA for the CDR3: TGTGCCAGCTCGGCCGGGACTAGAGTCACCGGGGAGCTGTTTTTT. Translating gives CASSAGTRVTGELFF.

The gene calls are TRBV5-5 and TRBJ2-1, with a possible D match to TRBD1 (6 bases). The germline V gene encodes CDR1 SGHKS and CDR2 YYEKEE (reference sequence). This CDR3 is 14 amino acids long. The germline V and J ends were trimmed by 6 bases and 1 base, with 11 bases remaining between them. The CDR3 reads CASTLGGSYNEQFF. Here the CDR3 DNA reads TGTGCCAGCACCCTAGGGGGATCCTACAATGAGCAGTTCTTC.

The genes are TRBV9 and TRBJ2-7; 13 bases are a match to TRBD2. In germline, CDR1 is SGDLS, CDR2 YYNGEE. The trim removed 0 bases at V and 4 bases at J, leaving 7 bases unmatched. The CDR3 length is 17 residues. For the CDR3, the DNA is TGTGCCAGCAGCGTAGGGAAGACTAGCGGGAGGCCATACGAGCAGTACTTC. It is translated as CASSVGKTSGRPYEQYF. Full variable domain (missing parts from reference TRBV9 and TRBJ2-7): DSGVTQTPKHLITATGQRVTLRCSPRSGDLSVYWYQQSLDQGLQFLIQYYNGEERAKGNILERFSAQQFPDLHSELNLSSLELGDSALYFCASSVGKTSGRPYEQYFGPGTRLTVT.

This clone turned up a few times. This chain joins TRBV27 and TRBJ2-3; D is uncertain. This CDR3 is built from 14 residues. V was pared by 6 bases and J by 4 bases, with 14 bases between. Germline lookup yields CDR1 MNHEY and CDR2 SMNVEV (reference sequence). For the CDR3, the DNA is TGTGCCAGCAGCCTCTCACAATTCGCAGATACGCAGTATTTT. This gives the protein CASSLSQFADTQYF.

The chain combines TRBV29-1 with TRBJ2-6; 10 positions match TRBD1. Germline V gene lookup returns CDR1 SQVTM and CDR2 ANQGSEA. Losses at the gene ends were 4 bases for V and 3 bases for J; bases not matched to a gene: 6. The CDR3 is 16 amino acids. The CDR3 DNA follows: TGCAGCGTTGCCGGGACAGGGGACAGTGGGGCCAACGTCCTGACTTTC. Encoded protein: CSVAGTGDSGANVLTF.

This chain connects TRBV14 to TRBJ1-5; 8 bases map to TRBD1. V gave up 4 bases and J gave up 5 bases; unmatched junction bases: 7. The CDR3 is 15 residues long. Per germline, CDR1 SGHDN and CDR2 FVKESK. CDR3 DNA sequence: TGTGCCAGCAGCCGGGCAGGGGGCACGGATCAGCCCCAGCATTTT. Translation gives CASSRAGGTDQPQHF.

The gene calls are TRBV6-4 and TRBJ1-4; D remains ambiguous. This CDR3 comprises 13 residues. With 3 bases removed from V and 8 bases from J, the gap between germline ends came to 10 bases. Germline CDR1 is MRHNA and CDR2 is SNTAGT. CDR3 sequence (DNA): TGTGCCAGCAGTGAAAACCCCGAGGAAAAACTGTTTTTT. Translation gives CASSENPEEKLFF.

The rearrangement links TRBV11-1 to TRBJ2-3; possibly TRBD2 for D (5 bases). This CDR3 contains 15 residues. Germline CDR1 is SGHAT and CDR2 is FQDESV (reference sequence). The V end lost 3 bases, the J end lost 0 bases, and 10 bases lay between the germline ends. DNA for the CDR3: TGTGCCAGCAGCTTCGTGAGGGCGAGCACAGATACGCAGTATTTT. Encoded protein: CASSFVRASTDTQYF.

This clone was observed a single time. The chain uses TRBV28 and TRBJ1-2; 7 nucleotides match TRBD1. V lost 6 bases, J lost 1 base, and 5 bases stayed unmatched. Looked up from germline, CDR1 is MDHEN and CDR2 is SYDVKM. This CDR3 is 14 amino acids long. The CDR3 spells CASRLDRNNYGYTF. CDR3 nucleotide sequence: TGTGCCAGCAGATTGGACAGGAATAACTATGGCTACACCTTC.

The rearrangement joins TRBV28 to TRBJ2-3, with D hard to call. From germline, CDR1 is MDHEN and CDR2 SYDVKM. The CDR3 totals 15 residues. With 3 bases removed from V and 1 base from J, the gap between germline ends came to 11 bases. The CDR3 spells CASSFRLFGTDTQYF. The CDR3, as DNA: TGTGCCAGCAGTTTCAGGTTATTTGGCACAGATACGCAGTATTTT.

V and J are TRBV6-2 or TRBV6-3 and TRBJ2-6; D possibly corresponds to TRBD1 (6 bases). Germline-derived CDR1 and CDR2 are MNHEY and SVGEGT. V lost 2 bases, J lost 2 bases, and 10 bases lay in between. The CDR3 consists of 16 residues. As DNA, the CDR3 is TGTGCCAGCAGTTACAACAGGGTAGCTGGGGCCAACGTCCTGACTTTC. Protein product: CASSYNRVAGANVLTF.

The V and J genes are TRBV19 and TRBJ1-2; possible D gene TRBD1, 5 bases. In germline, CDR1 is LNHDA, CDR2 SQIVND (reference sequence). The CDR3 loop spans 13 amino acids. V shed 8 bases and J shed 3 bases, with 13 bases lying between them. The CDR3 DNA follows: TGTGCCAGTTTCTCGACGACAGACTATGGCTACACCTTC. The encoded protein is CASFSTTDYGYTF.

V gene TRBV28 combines with J gene TRBJ1-5; 10 bases line up with TRBD1. In germline, CDR1 is MDHEN, CDR2 SYDVKM. The CDR3 covers 15 residues. Unmatched junction bases numbered 7, after V lost 5 bases and J lost 6 bases. CDR3 region: CASSRDRGVGQPQHF. The CDR3 nucleotides read TGTGCCAGCAGTCGGGACAGGGGAGTGGGTCAGCCCCAGCATTTT.

This chain connects TRBV7-3 to TRBJ2-3; D remains unclear. This CDR3 spans 14 amino acids. V was cut by 1 base and J by 2 bases, with 7 bases left in between. Germline V gene sequence: CDR1 SGHTA, CDR2 FQGTGA. CDR3 DNA: TGTGCCAGCAGCTTAAATTGGGCCACAGATACGCAGTATTTT. Translation: CASSLNWATDTQYF.

The V gene is TRBV3-1 (or the pseudogene TRBV3-2), the J gene TRBJ2-1; tentatively, D is TRBD1 (6 bases). Trimming pared 4 bases from V and 3 bases from J, leaving 10 bases between. The CDR3 has 14 amino acids. Germline V lookup: CDR1 LGHDT, CDR2 YNNKEL (reference sequence). DNA of the CDR3: TGTGCCAGCAGCCTTCCGGGACACTACAATGAGCAGTTCTTC. This translates into CASSLPGHYNEQFF.

This chain uses TRBV7-8 with TRBJ1-5, with TRBD1 matching over 7 bases. Trimming took 5 bases from V and 7 from J; bases not matched to a gene: 11. The CDR3 covers 15 residues. CDR1 SGHVS and CDR2 FQNEAQ come from the germline V gene. The CDR3 coding sequence is TGTGCCAGCAGCCCAATAATAGGGGGCGGACAGCCCCAGCATTTT. Its protein product is CASSPIIGGGQPQHF.

The CDR3 nucleotides read TGTGCCAGTACCTTACTAGCGGGAGGTGATACGCAGTATTTT. Amino acids: CASTLLAGGDTQYF. The chain combines TRBV19 with TRBJ2-3; 12 bases fit TRBD2. This CDR3 comprises 14 residues. J gave up 6 bases and V 7 bases, and 5 bases lay outside the gene matches. CDR1 and CDR2 (germline): LNHDA, SQIVND (reference sequence). The full variable domain, completed using reference TRBV19 and TRBJ2-3, is DGGITQSPKYLFRKEGQNVTLSCEQNLNHDAMYWYRQDPGQGLRLIYYSQIVNDFQKGDIAEGYSVSREKKESFPLTVTSAQKNPTAFYLCASTLLAGGDTQYFGPGTRLTVL.

The CDR3 sequence: CASSWTGGKDYTF. CDR3 DNA: TGCGCCAGCAGCTGGACAGGGGGGAAAGACTACACCTTC. This sequence joins TRBV5-1 and TRBJ1-2, with 10 bases lining up with TRBD1. Germline V gene sequence: CDR1 SGHRS, CDR2 YFSETQ. Germline trimming cut 3 bases from V and 10 bases from J; bases unmatched to any gene: 6. The CDR3 spans 13 residues.

This chain joins TRBV21-1 and TRBJ2-7; TRBD2, the D gene given by the table, was not confirmed from the DNA. TRBV21-1 is assigned pseudogene status. This CDR3 has 15 amino acids. The CDR3 is CASSKVGGELYEQYF. The CDR3, as DNA: TGTGCCAGCAGCAAAGTGGGGGGAGAGCTCTACGAGCAGTACTTC.

V gene TRBV6-2 or TRBV6-3 combines with J gene TRBJ2-2; 8 bases fit TRBD1. The CDR3 covers 16 residues. Unmatched junction bases numbered 7, after V lost 5 bases and J lost 2 bases. In germline, CDR1 is MNHEY, CDR2 SVGEGT. The CDR3 is CASSDAGTGNTGELFF. CDR3 in DNA: TGTGCCAGCAGTGACGCCGGGACAGGAAACACCGGGGAGCTGTTTTTT.

The chain recombines TRBV27 with TRBJ2-1; TRBD2 matches at 9 bases. Germline V gene data show CDR1 as MNHEY and CDR2 as SMNVEV (reference sequence). The CDR3 contains 15 residues. V lost 6 bases to trimming and J lost 3 bases; unmatched junction nucleotides: 6. For the CDR3, the DNA is TGTGCCAGCAGGGTAGCGGGAGTAAGCTACAATGAGCAGTTCTTC. The encoded protein is CASRVAGVSYNEQFF.

This clone was detected only a few times. The rearrangement joins TRBV7-8 to TRBJ2-7, with a weak D call TRBD2 (6 bases). The CDR3 consists of 15 residues. Trimming shortened V by 2 bases and J by 3 bases, and 14 bases separated the two germline ends. The germline gives CDR1 SGHVS, CDR2 FQNEAQ. The CDR3, as DNA: TGTGCCAGCAGCTTAAGGGGTAGCGGAATCTACGAGCAGTACTTC. Translated: CASSLRGSGIYEQYF.

The chain joins TRBV24-1 to TRBJ2-3; 10 nucleotides match TRBD1. Trimming at V came to 4 bases and at J to 1 base, leaving 4 bases not matched to a gene. This CDR3 region has 16 residues. CDR1 and CDR2 from the germline V gene are KGHDR and SFDVKD. This CDR3 reads CATSDPGTGGTDTQYF. CDR3 bases: TGTGCCACCAGTGACCCCGGGACAGGGGGCACAGATACGCAGTATTTT.

The V call is TRBV27, the J call TRBJ1-4; 9 bases match TRBD1. V lost 8 bases and J lost 7; bases outside the gene matches: 11. CDR1 MNHEY and CDR2 SMNVEV come from the germline V gene (reference sequence). CDR3 length: 15 amino acids. The CDR3 sequence: CASGLQGALSEKLFF. The CDR3 coding sequence is TGTGCCAGCGGTCTACAGGGGGCGCTTAGTGAAAAACTGTTTTTT.

This chain joins TRBV20-1 and TRBJ1-5, with D unclear. Germline V gives CDR1 DFQATT, CDR2 SNEGSKA (reference sequence). V gave up 3 bases and J gave up 0 bases, with 9 bases separating them. The CDR3 sequence is 14 residues long. DNA of the CDR3: TGCAGTGCTAGTAGGAGCTATAGCAATCAGCCCCAGCATTTT. The encoded protein is CSASRSYSNQPQHF.

The rearrangement uses TRBV6-5 and TRBJ2-7; D not resolved. Germline loops: CDR1 MNHEY, CDR2 SVGAGI. CDR3 length: 12 residues. V was trimmed by 4 bases and J by 2 bases, leaving 6 bases between them. The CDR3 protein is CASSSVPYEQYF. In DNA, the CDR3 is TGTGCCAGCAGTTCTGTCCCCTACGAGCAGTACTTC.

The J gene is TRBJ2-3, the V gene TRBV7-8, with a tentative D call TRBD1 (7 bases). V was clipped by 2 bases and J by 6 bases, with 12 bases between them. Germline assignment: CDR1 SGHVS and CDR2 FQNEAQ. This CDR3 is 14 amino acids long. CDR3 sequence: CASSLSQGGDTQYF. CDR3 coding DNA: TGTGCCAGCAGCTTATCCCAGGGGGGCGATACGCAGTATTTT.

This chain uses TRBV3-1 (or the pseudogene TRBV3-2) with TRBJ2-2; TRBD1 agrees at 9 bases. From germline, CDR1 is LGHDT and CDR2 YNNKEL (reference sequence). This CDR3 comprises 15 residues. V lost 4 bases and J lost 4; bases outside the gene matches: 4. The CDR3 loop reads CASSPRTGATGELFF. CDR3 nucleotides: TGTGCCAGCAGCCCGCGGACAGGGGCCACCGGGGAGCTGTTTTTT.

The chain links TRBV7-9 to TRBJ1-5, with TRBD1 matching 7 bases. CDR3 length: 18 amino acids. The germline CDR1 and CDR2 sequences are SEHNR and FQNEAQ (reference sequence). The V gene end was trimmed by 0 bases and the J gene end by 1 base; junction bases not matched to a gene: 9. The CDR3 region has the DNA TGTGCCAGCAGCTTAGCAGGGGGCGGATATATGAGCAATCAGCCCCAGCATTTT. Its translation: CASSLAGGGYMSNQPQHF.

The rearrangement uses TRBV19 and TRBJ1-2, with D possibly being TRBD1 (5 bases). V was trimmed by 0 bases and J by 2 bases, leaving 7 bases between them. Germline V CDR1 and CDR2: LNHDA, SQIVND (reference sequence). The CDR3 is 14 residues long. The CDR3 sequence: CASSIDGGNYGYTF. The CDR3 region has the DNA TGTGCCAGTAGTATAGATGGGGGGAACTATGGCTACACCTTC. Using reference TRBV19 and TRBJ1-2 for the parts outside the CDR3, the full variable domain is DGGITQSPKYLFRKEGQNVTLSCEQNLNHDAMYWYRQDPGQGLRLIYYSQIVNDFQKGDIAEGYSVSREKKESFPLTVTSAQKNPTAFYLCASSIDGGNYGYTFGSGTRLTVV.